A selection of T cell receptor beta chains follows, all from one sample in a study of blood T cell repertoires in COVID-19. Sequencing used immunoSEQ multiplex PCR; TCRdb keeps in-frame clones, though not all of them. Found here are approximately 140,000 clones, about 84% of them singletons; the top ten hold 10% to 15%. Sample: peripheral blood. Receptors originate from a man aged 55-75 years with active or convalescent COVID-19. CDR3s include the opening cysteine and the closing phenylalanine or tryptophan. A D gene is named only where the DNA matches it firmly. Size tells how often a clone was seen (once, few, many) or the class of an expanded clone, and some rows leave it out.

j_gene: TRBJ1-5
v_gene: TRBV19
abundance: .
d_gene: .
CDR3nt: TGTGCCAGTAGGATAGGACAGTCCAATCAGCCCCAGCATTTT
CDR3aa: CASRIGQSNQPQHF

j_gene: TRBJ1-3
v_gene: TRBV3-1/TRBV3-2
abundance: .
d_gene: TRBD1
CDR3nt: TGTGCCAGCAGCCAAGGGGGGACAGGGGGAAACACCATATATTTT
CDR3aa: CASSQGGTGGNTIYF

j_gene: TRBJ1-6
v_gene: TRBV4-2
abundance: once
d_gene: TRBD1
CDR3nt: TGTGCCAGCAGCCAAGATGAGCCAGGGGGCAATTCACCCCTCCACTTT
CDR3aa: CASSQDEPGGNSPLHF

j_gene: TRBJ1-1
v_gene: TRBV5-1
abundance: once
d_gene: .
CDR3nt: TGCGCCAGCAGCCTCAGGGCTATGAACACTGAAGCTTTCTTT
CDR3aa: CASSLRAMNTEAFF

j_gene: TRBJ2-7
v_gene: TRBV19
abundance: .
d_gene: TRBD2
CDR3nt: TGTGCCAGTCGGTCTAGCGGAACCTACGAGCAGTACTTC
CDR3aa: CASRSSGTYEQYF

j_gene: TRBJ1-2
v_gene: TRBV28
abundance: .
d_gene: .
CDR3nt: TGTGCCACCACTAACCGATATGGCTACACCTTC
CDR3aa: CATTNRYGYTF

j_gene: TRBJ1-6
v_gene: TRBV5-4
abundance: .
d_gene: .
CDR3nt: TGTGCCAGCAGCTTGGATGACGGGAATTCACCCCTCCACTTT
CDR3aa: CASSLDDGNSPLHF

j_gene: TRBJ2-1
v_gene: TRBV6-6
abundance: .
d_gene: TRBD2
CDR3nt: TGTGCCAGCAGGGGGGGGTACAATGAGCAGTTCTTC
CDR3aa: CASRGGYNEQFF

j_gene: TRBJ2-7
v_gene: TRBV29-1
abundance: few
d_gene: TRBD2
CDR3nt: TGCAGCGTTGCCGGGACTAGCTACGAGCAGTACTTC
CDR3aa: CSVAGTSYEQYF

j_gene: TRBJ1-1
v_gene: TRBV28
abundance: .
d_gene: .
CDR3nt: TGTGCCAGCAGTTTATCAGGACAAGATTTGAACACTGAAGCTTTCTTT
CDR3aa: CASSLSGQDLNTEAFF

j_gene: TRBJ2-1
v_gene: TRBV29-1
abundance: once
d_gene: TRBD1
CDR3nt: TGCAGCGTTGAGGTGTGGGACAGCTCCTACAATGAGCAGTTCTTC
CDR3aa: CSVEVWDSSYNEQFF

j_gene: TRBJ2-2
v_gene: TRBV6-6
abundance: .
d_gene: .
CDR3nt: TGTGCCAGCAGTTACGCGAGAGGCGCCGGGGAGCTGTTTTTT
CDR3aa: CASSYARGAGELFF

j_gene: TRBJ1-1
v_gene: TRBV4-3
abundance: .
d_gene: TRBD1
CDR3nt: TGCGCCAGCAGCTTACAGGACAGGGGGAACACTGAAGCTTTCTTT
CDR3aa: CASSLQDRGNTEAFF

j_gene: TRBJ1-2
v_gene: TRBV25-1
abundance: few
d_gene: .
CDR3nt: TGTGCCAGCAGTGAAGGAGTGTATGGCTACACCTTC
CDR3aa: CASSEGVYGYTF

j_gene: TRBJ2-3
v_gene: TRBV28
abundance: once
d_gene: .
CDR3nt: TGTGCCAGCAGTCCCCTCCCCGGGGGGCCATCCACAGATACGCAGTATTTT
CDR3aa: CASSPLPGGPSTDTQYF

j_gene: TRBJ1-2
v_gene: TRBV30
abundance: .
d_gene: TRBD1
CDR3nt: TGTGCCTGGAGTCCGACTACGGACAGGAGAGGCTACACCTTC
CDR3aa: CAWSPTTDRRGYTF